This T cell receptor beta chain was retrieved from a study of cytomegalovirus exposure and HLA in healthy donors. Study results and caveats: In vitro testing confirmed a few CMV-associated chains as specific for CMV antigens. Sequencing likely caused a cluster of highly shared sequence variants.

The CDR3 totals 14 residues. Germline CDR1 and CDR2: SGHAT and FQDESV (reference sequence). Of note for this clone: Antigen unknown.

Amplification used 60 Vbeta primers and 13 Jbeta primers. Profiled with immunoSEQ multiplex PCR; TCRdb holds only in-frame clones, not every one. Found here are about 160,000 clones, just under 65% of them singletons; the top ten hold 7% to 8.5%. The clonotype was recovered from a woman aged 55 to 70 in good health and CMV-seropositive. Material for sequencing was PBMCs. This chain links TRBV11-1 with TRBJ2-5; 7 bases map to TRBD2. The J call may be faulty, since TRBJ2-7 better matches the DNA end. For the CDR3, the DNA is TGTGCCAGCAGCCTGGACACGGGGGAGGGCGAGCAGTACTTC. It encodes CASSLDTGEGEQYF.